The subject of this entry is one TCR beta chain. Diagnostic assessment was based on clinical symptoms, serum thyroxine and TRAb, thyroid ultrasound and orbital computed tomography. CDR3 length equals 16 residues. Trimming cost V 2 bases and J 5 bases; bases outside gene matches: 9. This sample stems from a study of T cells in Graves' hyperthyroidism and ophthalmopathy. RNA transcripts provided the source from which TCR beta CDR3 regions were amplified. HTBI primers drove first-round RT-PCR of the TCR CDR3. TCRdb itself ran the multiplex PCR reads through MiXCR, one entry per CDR3 protein. Among around 690,000 distinct CDR3 sequences listed, roughly a sixth were seen once.

The chain uses TRBV12-3 or TRBV12-4 and TRBJ1-1; 9 bases match TRBD1. The sequence was obtained from a man aged 50 to 60 with Graves' hyperthyroidism. The source material was blood. Here the CDR3 reads CASSLLMGQGGTEAFF. Written as DNA, the CDR3 is TGTGCCAGCAGTTTACTTATGGGACAGGGAGGAACTGAAGCTTTCTTT.